A selection of T cell receptor beta chains follows, all from one sample in a study of T cell responses to AZD1222 COVID-19 vaccine. Profiling relied on immunoSEQ multiplex PCR, and the TCRdb table lists in-frame clones only, not all of them. The sample consists of over 130,000 clones, 75% to 95% of them appearing once. The source was peripheral blood, collected 28 days after the second AZD1222 dose. The origin of the receptors is an adult who received the AZD1222 COVID-19 vaccine. The CDR3 runs from the conserved cysteine through the conserved F or W. A D gene is named only where the DNA matches it firmly. Clone size is given for some rows only: seen once, a few or many times, or a class if the clone is expanded.

J	size	D	V	length	CDR3	DNA
TRBJ1-6	-	-	TRBV30	14	CAWSDGTTNSPLHF	TGTGCCTGGAGTGATGGGACAACAAATTCACCCCTCCACTTT
TRBJ2-7	once	TRBD2	TRBV6-2/TRBV6-3	17	CASSYSRSATSGLEQYF	TGTGCCAGCAGTTACTCGAGGTCCGCGACTAGCGGCCTGGAGCAGTACTTC
TRBJ1-1	-	-	TRBV14	14	CASSQIPGGSQAFF	TGTGCCAGCAGCCAAATTCCGGGCGGGTCACAAGCTTTCTTT
TRBJ2-7	-	TRBD1	TRBV4-1	16	CASSHASGTGTYEQYF	TGCGCCAGCAGCCATGCGTCCGGGACAGGAACCTACGAGCAGTACTTC
TRBJ1-1	-	-	TRBV29-1	14	CSVDLNRVNTEAFF	TGCAGCGTTGACTTAAACAGGGTGAACACTGAAGCTTTCTTT
TRBJ2-2	-	-	TRBV7-2	15	CASSLAAGNTGELFF	TGTGCCAGCAGCTTAGCGGCGGGGAACACCGGGGAGCTGTTTTTT
TRBJ2-3	-	TRBD1	TRBV7-9	14	CASSLDRATDTQYF	TGTGCCAGCAGCTTGGACAGGGCCACAGATACGCAGTATTTT
TRBJ2-1	-	-	TRBV13	15	CASSPSGSGHNEQFF	TGTGCCAGCAGCCCGTCTGGTAGCGGCCACAATGAGCAGTTCTTC
TRBJ1-4	-	-	TRBV6-5	15	CASSSYKATNEKLFF	TGTGCCAGCAGTAGTTACAAGGCAACTAATGAAAAACTGTTTTTT
TRBJ2-7	few	-	TRBV18	15	CASSPTPDNSYEQYF	TGTGCCAGCTCACCAACCCCTGACAACTCCTACGAGCAGTACTTC
TRBJ1-3	-	TRBD1	TRBV3-1/TRBV3-2	14	CASSQAGGGNTIYF	TGTGCCAGCAGCCAAGCAGGGGGAGGAAACACCATATATTTT
TRBJ1-3	-	-	TRBV7-9	13	CASSLGSINTIYF	TGTGCCAGCAGCTTAGGCAGTATAAACACCATATATTTT